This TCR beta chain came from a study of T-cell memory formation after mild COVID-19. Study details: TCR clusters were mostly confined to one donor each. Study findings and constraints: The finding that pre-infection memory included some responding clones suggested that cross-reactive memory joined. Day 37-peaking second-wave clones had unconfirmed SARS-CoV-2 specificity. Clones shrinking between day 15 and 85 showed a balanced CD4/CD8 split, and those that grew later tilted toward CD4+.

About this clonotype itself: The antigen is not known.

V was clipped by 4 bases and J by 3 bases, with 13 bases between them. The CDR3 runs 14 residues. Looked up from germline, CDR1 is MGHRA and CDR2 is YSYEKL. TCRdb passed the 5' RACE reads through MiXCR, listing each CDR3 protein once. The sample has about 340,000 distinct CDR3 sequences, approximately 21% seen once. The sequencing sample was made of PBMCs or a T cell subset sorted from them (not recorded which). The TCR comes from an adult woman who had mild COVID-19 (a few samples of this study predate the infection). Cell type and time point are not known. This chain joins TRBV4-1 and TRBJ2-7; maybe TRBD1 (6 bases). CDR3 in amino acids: CASSRTVLIYEQYF. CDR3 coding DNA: TGCGCCAGCAGCCGGACAGTCCTCATCTACGAGCAGTACTTC.